The sequence of this T cell receptor beta chain was determined in a study of beta chain features in type 1 diabetes. Whole-study findings and limits: Shorter TCRB CDR3s, moderately but significantly so, marked every one of the four CD4+ subsets in Type 1 diabetes patients.

This clone was counted only a few times. Its antigen is undetermined. CDR1 SGDLS and CDR2 YYNGEE come from the germline V gene. This CDR3 has 16 residues. V was pared by 6 bases and J by 4 bases, with 11 bases of the junction left unmatched. Reverse transcribing all isolated RNA meant expressed TCRB transcripts were sequenced. Assay: immunoSEQ multiplex PCR; the TCRdb copy retains only in-frame clones and omits some. Of 130,000 or so clones detected, over 15% appear once; the ten largest clones hold over 2%. Sequenced: central memory CD4+ T cells from blood. This chain joins TRBV9 and TRBJ2-3; 10 nucleotides match TRBD2. This TCR was sampled from a man aged 25-40 years with type 1 diabetes. This chain's CDR3 is CASTGDPSGGADTQYF. In nucleotides, the CDR3 is TGTGCCAGCACCGGGGACCCTAGCGGGGGAGCAGATACGCAGTATTTT.